What follows are 13 T cell receptor beta chains derived from one specimen sequenced in a study of molecular identifiers for immune sequencing clone quantification. Using its own MiXCR run on the PCR reads, TCRdb lists one record per CDR3 protein. The table has roughly 300,000 distinct CDR3 sequences, 24% seen once. Material: naive CD8+ T cells from blood, with Jurkat cell RNA spiked in. Documented subset: FACS-sorted CD8+CD4-CCR7+CD45RA+ naive T cells. Receptors originate from a human donor in good health. Some libraries in this study had Jurkat cell RNA spiked in.

This clonotype was seen only a few times. This chain uses TRBV4-3 with TRBJ2-3; D is undetermined. Trimming removed 1 base at V and 2 bases at J, with 10 bases between. Germline CDR1 is LGHNA and CDR2 is YSLEER. The CDR3 totals 15 residues. CDR3 amino acids: CASSQGAQFTDTQYF. CDR3 in DNA: TGCGCCAGCAGCCAAGGGGCACAGTTCACAGATACGCAGTATTTT.

This clonotype has only a few counts. V gene TRBV19 combines with J gene TRBJ1-1, with D possibly TRBD1 on 6 matching bases. The V gene's germline CDR1 is LNHDA and CDR2 SQIVND (reference sequence). The CDR3 runs 15 residues. Trimming left V 5 bases short and J 5 bases short, with 18 bases between. The CDR3 region is CASSAATGGLTEAFF. CDR3 bases: TGTGCCAGTAGTGCTGCGACAGGAGGGTTAACTGAAGCTTTCTTT.

This clonotype has ten or more counts. The chain combines TRBV4-2 with TRBJ2-7; 10 nucleotides align to TRBD2. V lost 0 bases and J lost 2; bases outside the gene matches: 7. The CDR3 is 17 amino acids. Germline lookup yields CDR1 LGHNA and CDR2 YNFKEQ. The CDR3 region has the DNA TGTGCCAGCAGCCAAGATGCCCGGACTAGCGGTACCTACGAGCAGTACTTC. It yields the protein CASSQDARTSGTYEQYF.

This chain joins TRBV27 and TRBJ2-7; either TRBD1 or TRBD2 may supply D (5 bases each). CDR3 length equals 15 residues. CDR1 is MNHEY, CDR2 SMNVEV, per germline (reference sequence). The germline V and J ends were trimmed by 2 bases and 4 bases, with 15 bases remaining between them. In DNA form, the CDR3 reads TGTGCCAGCAGTTTAATTGCGCGAGGGGATTACGAGCAGTACTTC. Its protein product is CASSLIARGDYEQYF.

This clonotype came up many times. The chain combines TRBV18 with TRBJ2-7; 8 nucleotides line up with TRBD2. The trim removed 3 bases at V and 5 bases at J, leaving 6 bases unmatched. The germline V gene has CDR1 KGHSH and CDR2 LQKENI. The CDR3 length is 14 residues. The CDR3 sequence: CASSPPQAGDEQYF. The CDR3, as DNA: TGTGCCAGCTCACCCCCCCAAGCGGGAGACGAGCAGTACTTC. Drawing the rest from reference TRBV18 and TRBJ2-7, the complete variable domain is NAGVMQNPRHLVRRRGQEARLRCSPMKGHSHVYWYRQLPEEGLKFMVYLQKENIIDESGMPKERFSAEFPKEGPSILRIQQVVRGDSAAYFCASSPPQAGDEQYFGPGTRLTVT.

This clonotype was picked up many times. One end of the junction does not line up with germline, which may come from a read error. The genes are TRBV12-3 or TRBV12-4 and TRBJ1-1; weak D call: TRBD1 (6 bases). The CDR3 has 16 residues. The CDR3 DNA reads as TGTGCCAGCAGCTTAGGAGAACAGGGATGGAACACTGAAGCTTTCTTT. This codes for CASSLGEQGWNTEAFF.

This clonotype was seen more than once but under ten times. V usage is TRBV7-8 and J usage is TRBJ2-5; the D gene is possibly TRBD1 (6 bases). This CDR3 has 16 amino acids. Germline CDR1 is SGHVS and CDR2 is FQNEAQ. The V end lost 5 bases, the J end lost 4 bases, and 20 bases lay between the germline ends. The CDR3 DNA is TGTGCCAGCAGCACACACTACAGGGATGGGGGAGAGACCCAGTACTTC. It codes for CASSTHYRDGGETQYF. Based on the CDR3 plus reference TRBV7-8 and TRBJ2-5, the full variable domain is GAGVSQSPRYKVAKRGQDVALRCDPISGHVSLFWYQQALGQGPEFLTYFQNEAQLDKSGLPSDRFFAERPEGSVSTLKIQRTQQEDSAVYLCASSTHYRDGGETQYFGPGTRLLVL.

This sequence joins TRBV2 and TRBJ1-2; D unresolved. Trimming took off 7 bases at V and 4 bases at J, with 16 bases between the two ends. Looked up from germline, CDR1 is SNHLY and CDR2 is FYNNEI. The CDR3 loop spans 14 amino acids. The CDR3 spells CASIDNLLVYGYTF. DNA of the CDR3: TGTGCCAGCATCGACAACTTACTAGTCTATGGCTACACCTTC.

In this sample, this clonotype turned up many times. The chain has TRBV29-1 and TRBJ2-3; a possible D gene is TRBD1 (5 bases). The germline CDR1 and CDR2 sequences are SQVTM and ANQGSEA. The CDR3 totals 15 residues. Trimming removed 2 bases from V and 2 bases from J, with 14 bases in between. The CDR3 spells CSVERGAGSTDTQYF. The CDR3 bases are TGCAGCGTTGAAAGGGGCGCAGGGTCCACAGATACGCAGTATTTT.

This clonotype came up many times. This chain joins TRBV6-5 and TRBJ2-7; the D gene is possibly TRBD2 (7 bases). The V end was cut by 2 bases, the J end by 4 bases, with 9 bases between. Germline CDR1 reads MNHEY; CDR2 reads SVGAGI. This CDR3 comprises 13 residues. The CDR3 DNA reads TGTGCCAGCAGTTACCGGGGGGCGTACGAGCAGTACTTC. It codes for CASSYRGAYEQYF.

This clonotype has ten or more counts. The gene calls are TRBV9 and TRBJ1-1; tentatively, D is TRBD1 (5 bases). The CDR3 extends over 15 amino acids. Germline values: CDR1 SGDLS, CDR2 YYNGEE. V dropped 2 bases and J dropped 3 bases, with 14 bases sitting between them. The CDR3 loop reads CASSVGGALDTEAFF. As DNA, the CDR3 is TGTGCCAGCAGCGTTGGAGGGGCCTTAGACACTGAAGCTTTCTTT.

The chain carries TRBV19 and TRBJ2-2; D is perhaps TRBD1 or TRBD2 (5 bases each). This CDR3 has 16 amino acids. Trimming left V 2 bases short and J 4 bases short, with 14 bases between. The V gene's germline CDR1 is LNHDA and CDR2 SQIVND (reference sequence). The chain's CDR3 is CASSIRVGDGTGELFF. DNA for the CDR3: TGTGCCAGTAGTATACGGGTGGGGGACGGCACCGGGGAGCTGTTTTTT.

In the case of this clonotype: This sequence may be a read error, since a much larger clone differs from it by one base. The CDR3 DNA reads as TGTGCCTGGAGTTCAACGGGTACCGGGGAGCTGTTTTTT. As protein: CAWSSTGTGELFF. The chain employs TRBV30 and TRBJ2-2; D remains ambiguous. The CDR3 spans 13 residues. Germline CDR1 reads GTSNPN; CDR2 reads SVGIG (reference sequence). V was clipped by 2 bases and J by 5 bases, with 9 bases between them.